There are many counts of the clone carrying this T cell receptor (beta chain). Antigen unknown. Trimming removed 2 bases from V and 5 bases from J, with 14 bases in between. The germline CDR1 and CDR2 sequences are MGHDK and SYGVNS. The CDR3 contains 15 residues. Amplification of TCR beta CDR3 regions was performed using RNA transcripts as template. During a first-round RT-PCR of the TCR CDR3, the HTBI primer set was used. TCRdb reprocessed the multiplex PCR reads via MiXCR and lists one record per CDR3 protein. The table records roughly 250,000 distinct CDR3 sequences, less than 15% of them present only once. This record comes from a study of T cells in Graves' hyperthyroidism and ophthalmopathy. In the study overall: Peripheral blood was taken when the disease was first diagnosed, before any treatment began.

Thyroid ultrasound, orbital computed tomography, clinical symptoms, and serum thyroxine and TRAb underpinned diagnoses. The study's findings and limits: Most clonotypes expanded in thyroid above 0.001 were likewise present in blood. A model of 13 V-J features distinguished ophthalmopathy from stable hyperthyroidism.

This clonotype was obtained from a middle-aged woman with Graves' hyperthyroidism that later progressed to Graves' ophthalmopathy. The rearrangement joins TRBV25-1 to TRBJ2-3; no clear D. Source material: blood. The CDR3: CASSEGQGMGDTQYF. In DNA, the CDR3 is TGTGCCAGCAGTGAAGGTCAAGGGATGGGAGATACGCAGTATTTT.